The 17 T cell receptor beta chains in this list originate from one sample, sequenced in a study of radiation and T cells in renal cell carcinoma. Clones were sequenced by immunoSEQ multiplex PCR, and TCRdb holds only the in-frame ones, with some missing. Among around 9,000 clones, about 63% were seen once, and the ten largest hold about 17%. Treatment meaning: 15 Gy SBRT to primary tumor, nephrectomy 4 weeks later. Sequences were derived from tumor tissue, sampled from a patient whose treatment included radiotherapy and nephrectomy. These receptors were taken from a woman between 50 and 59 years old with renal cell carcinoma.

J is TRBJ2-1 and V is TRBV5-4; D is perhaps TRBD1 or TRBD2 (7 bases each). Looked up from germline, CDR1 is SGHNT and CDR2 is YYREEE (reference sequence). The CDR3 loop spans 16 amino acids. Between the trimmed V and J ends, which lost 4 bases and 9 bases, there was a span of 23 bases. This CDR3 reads CASSQGGAGNSVEQFF. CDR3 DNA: TGTGCCAGCAGCCAGGGGGGGGCAGGGAATAGTGTTGAGCAGTTCTTC.

This CDR3 is CASSDDSYEQYF. The CDR3 nucleotides read TGTGCCAGCAGTGACGACAGCTACGAGCAGTACTTC. The rearrangement uses TRBV6-1 and TRBJ2-7; D might be TRBD1 (5 bases). V was cut by 3 bases and J by 3 bases, with 6 bases left in between. The CDR3 sequence is 12 residues long. Germline V lookup: CDR1 MNHNS, CDR2 SASEGT.

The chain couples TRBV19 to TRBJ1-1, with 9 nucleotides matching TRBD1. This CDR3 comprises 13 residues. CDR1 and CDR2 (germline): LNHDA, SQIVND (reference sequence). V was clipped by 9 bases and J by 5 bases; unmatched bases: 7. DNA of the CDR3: TGTGCCAGAGACAGGGGGGCGAGGACTGAAGCTTTCTTT. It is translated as CARDRGARTEAFF.

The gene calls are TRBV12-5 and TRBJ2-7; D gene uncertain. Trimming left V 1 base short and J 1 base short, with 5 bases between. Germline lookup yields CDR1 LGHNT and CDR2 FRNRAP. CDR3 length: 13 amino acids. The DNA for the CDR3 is TGTGCTAGTGGTTTGGCAGGATCCTACGAGCAGTACTTC. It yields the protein CASGLAGSYEQYF. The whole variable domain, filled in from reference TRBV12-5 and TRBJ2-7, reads DARVTQTPRHKVTEMGQEVTMRCQPILGHNTVFWYRQTMMQGLELLAYFRNRAPLDDSGMPKDRFSAEMPDATLATLKIQPSEPRDSAVYFCASGLAGSYEQYFGPGTRLTVT.

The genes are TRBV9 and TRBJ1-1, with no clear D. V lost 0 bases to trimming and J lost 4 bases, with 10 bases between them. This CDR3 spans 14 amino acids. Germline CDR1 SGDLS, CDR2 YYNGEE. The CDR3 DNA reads TGTGCCAGCAGCGTAGATTGGGATAGCACTGAAGCTTTCTTT. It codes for CASSVDWDSTEAFF.

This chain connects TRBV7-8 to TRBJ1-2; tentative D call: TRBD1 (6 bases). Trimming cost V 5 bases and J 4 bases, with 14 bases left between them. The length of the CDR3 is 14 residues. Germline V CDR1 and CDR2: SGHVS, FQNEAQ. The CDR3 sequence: CASSPGQTGYGYTF. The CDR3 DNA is TGTGCCAGCAGCCCCGGACAGACCGGCTATGGCTACACCTTC.

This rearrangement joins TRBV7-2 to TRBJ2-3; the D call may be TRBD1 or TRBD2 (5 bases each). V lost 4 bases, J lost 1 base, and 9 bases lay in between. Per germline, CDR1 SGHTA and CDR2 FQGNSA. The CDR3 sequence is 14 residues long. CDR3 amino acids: CASSWDAGTDTQYF. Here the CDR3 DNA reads TGTGCCAGCAGCTGGGACGCCGGCACAGATACGCAGTATTTT.

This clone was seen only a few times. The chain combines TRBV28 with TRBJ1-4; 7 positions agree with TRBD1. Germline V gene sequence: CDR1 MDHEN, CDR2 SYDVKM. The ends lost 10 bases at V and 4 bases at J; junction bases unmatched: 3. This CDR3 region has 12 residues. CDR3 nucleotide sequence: TGTGCCACAACAGGGGTTAATGAAAAACTGTTTTTT. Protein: CATTGVNEKLFF. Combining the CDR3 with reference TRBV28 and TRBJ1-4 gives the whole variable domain DVKVTQSSRYLVKRTGEKVFLECVQDMDHENMFWYRQDPGLGLRLIYFSYDVKMKEKGDIPEGYSVSREKKERFSLILESASTNQTSMYLCATTGVNEKLFFGSGTQLSVL.

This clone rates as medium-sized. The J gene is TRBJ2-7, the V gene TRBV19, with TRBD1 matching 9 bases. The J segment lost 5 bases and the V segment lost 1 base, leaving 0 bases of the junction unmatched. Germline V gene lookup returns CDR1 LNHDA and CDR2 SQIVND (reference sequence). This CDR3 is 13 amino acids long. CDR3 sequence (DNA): TGTGCCAGTAGTATAGGGACAGGGGACGAGCAGTACTTC. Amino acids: CASSIGTGDEQYF.

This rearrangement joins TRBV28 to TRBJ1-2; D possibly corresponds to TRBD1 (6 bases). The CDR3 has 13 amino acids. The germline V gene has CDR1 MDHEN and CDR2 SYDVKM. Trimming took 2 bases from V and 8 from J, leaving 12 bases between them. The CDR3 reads CASSLRRDRGYTF. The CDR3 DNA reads TGTGCCAGCAGTTTAAGGCGAGACAGGGGCTACACCTTC.

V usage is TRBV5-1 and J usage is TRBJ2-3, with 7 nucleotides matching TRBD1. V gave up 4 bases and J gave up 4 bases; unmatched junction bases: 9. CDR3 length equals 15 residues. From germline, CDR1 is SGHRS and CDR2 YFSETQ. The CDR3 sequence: CASSPDRVGPDTQYF. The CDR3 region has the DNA TGCGCCAGCAGCCCCGACAGGGTTGGTCCAGATACGCAGTATTTT.

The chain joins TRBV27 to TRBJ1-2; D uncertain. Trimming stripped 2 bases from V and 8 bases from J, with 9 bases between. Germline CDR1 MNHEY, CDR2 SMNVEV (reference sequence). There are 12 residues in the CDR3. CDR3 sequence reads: CASSLGLGGYTF. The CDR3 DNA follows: TGTGCCAGCAGTTTAGGCCTAGGAGGCTACACCTTC.

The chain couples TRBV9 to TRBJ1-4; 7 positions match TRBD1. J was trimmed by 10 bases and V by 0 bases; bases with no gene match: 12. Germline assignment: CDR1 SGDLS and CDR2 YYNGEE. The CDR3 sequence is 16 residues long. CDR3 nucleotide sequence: TGTGCCAGCAGCGTAGGTGATGGACAGGAAGGAGGAAAACTGTTTTTT. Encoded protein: CASSVGDGQEGGKLFF.

For the CDR3, the DNA is TGTGCCAGCAGTGCTCGAACAGGGGAGGGTGAAAAACTGTTTTTT. This codes for CASSARTGEGEKLFF. This chain uses TRBV6-5 with TRBJ1-4; 7 nucleotides agree with TRBD1. Germline assignment: CDR1 MNHEY and CDR2 SVGAGI. The CDR3 sequence is 15 residues long. V gave up 5 bases and J gave up 7 bases; unmatched junction bases: 10.

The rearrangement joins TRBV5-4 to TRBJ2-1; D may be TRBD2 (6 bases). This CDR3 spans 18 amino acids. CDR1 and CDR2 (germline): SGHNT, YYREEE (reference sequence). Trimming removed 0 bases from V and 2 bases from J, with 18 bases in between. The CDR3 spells CASSLEAGGPTAYNEQFF. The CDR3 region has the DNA TGTGCCAGCAGCTTGGAGGCCGGGGGACCAACTGCCTACAATGAGCAGTTCTTC.

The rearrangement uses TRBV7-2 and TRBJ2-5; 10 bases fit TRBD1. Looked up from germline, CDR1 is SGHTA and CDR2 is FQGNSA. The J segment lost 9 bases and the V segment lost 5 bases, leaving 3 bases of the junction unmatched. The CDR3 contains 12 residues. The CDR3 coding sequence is TGTGCCAGCAGCAGGACAGGGGGAGCCCAGTACTTC. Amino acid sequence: CASSRTGGAQYF.

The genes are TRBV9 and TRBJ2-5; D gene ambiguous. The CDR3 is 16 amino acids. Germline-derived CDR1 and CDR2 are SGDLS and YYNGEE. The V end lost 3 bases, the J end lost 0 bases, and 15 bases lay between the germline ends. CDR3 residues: CASSANPEGHQETQYF. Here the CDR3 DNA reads TGTGCCAGCAGCGCCAACCCCGAAGGACACCAAGAGACCCAGTACTTC.